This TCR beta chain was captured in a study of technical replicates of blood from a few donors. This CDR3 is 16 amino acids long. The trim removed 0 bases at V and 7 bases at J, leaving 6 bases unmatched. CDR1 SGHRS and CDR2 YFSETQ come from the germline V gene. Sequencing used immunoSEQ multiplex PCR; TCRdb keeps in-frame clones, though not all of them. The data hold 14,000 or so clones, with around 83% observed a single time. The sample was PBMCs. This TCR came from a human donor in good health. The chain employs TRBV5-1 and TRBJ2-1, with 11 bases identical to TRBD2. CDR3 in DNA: TGCGCCAGCAGCTTGGGGCTAGCGGGAGGAGGGAATGAGCAGTTCTTC. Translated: CASSLGLAGGGNEQFF.